These T cell receptor beta chains were read from a single sample in a study of circulating and synovial CD4+ cells in juvenile arthritis. Here immunoSEQ multiplex PCR was the method, and the copy in TCRdb shows in-frame clones only, minus some. The sample includes 34,000 or so clones, approximately 96% seen only once; the top ten take approximately 0.7%. The source material was CD4+ T cells from blood. The receptor source for this set is a human donor with juvenile idiopathic arthritis. The CDR3 runs from the conserved cysteine through the conserved F or W. Fields, in order: D gene, J gene, clone size, V gene, CDR3 DNA, CDR3 protein. D genes are given only for firm matches. Clone size is not always given. Where it is, it says once, few, many or a class for expanded clones.

>TRBD1|TRBJ1-2|NA|TRBV7-2
TGTGCCAGCAGCTCCCTTGTGACAGGGGTTAACTATGGCTACACCTTC
CASSSLVTGVNYGYTF
>TRBD2|TRBJ2-1|NA|TRBV5-1
TGCGCCAGCAGTAATAGGGCGGGGGTTTACAATGAGCAGTTCTTC
CASSNRAGVYNEQFF
>TRBD1|TRBJ1-5|NA|TRBV6-5
TGTGCCAGCAGGCGGAGACAGGGGTCCAGACAGCCCCAGCATTTT
CASRRRQGSRQPQHF
>NA|TRBJ1-2|NA|TRBV6-5
TGTGCCAGCAGTTCCCACGTTAGCGGCTATGGCTACACCTTC
CASSSHVSGYGYTF
>NA|TRBJ2-1|NA|TRBV29-1
TGCAGCGTTGGGGGGGGCGTAGGGATCATTGAGCAGTTCTTC
CSVGGGVGIIEQFF
>NA|TRBJ1-1|NA|TRBV6-6
TGTGCCAGCAGTTACTCGCAGGGGAGGAACACTGAAGCTTTCTTT
CASSYSQGRNTEAFF
>NA|TRBJ1-2|NA|TRBV5-1
TGCGCCAGCAGCTTTGGAGGTGACTATGGCTACACCTTC
CASSFGGDYGYTF
>TRBD1|TRBJ1-2|NA|TRBV19
TGTGCCAGTACTAAGACAGGGATTTATGGCTACACCTTC
CASTKTGIYGYTF
>NA|TRBJ2-1|few|TRBV21-1
TGTGCCAGCAGCAAAGCCCCACTAGCGGGGGGGCCATCAGGGGATGAGCAGTTCTTC
CASSKAPLAGGPSGDEQFF
>NA|TRBJ2-1|NA|TRBV6-1
TGTGCCACTTCTCAGGTCAGCTCCTACAATGAGCAGTTCTTC
CATSQVSSYNEQFF
>TRBD1|TRBJ1-4|NA|TRBV19
TGTGCCAGCAGCCAACAGGGGTGGAATGAAAAACTGTTTTTT
CASSQQGWNEKLFF
>NA|TRBJ1-6|NA|TRBV4-1
TGCGCCAGCAGCCCACTTTATAATTCACCCCTCCACTTT
CASSPLYNSPLHF
>NA|TRBJ1-4|NA|TRBV27
TGTGCCAGCAGTTCACGAGGTGCGTCAACTAATGAAAAACTGTTTTTT
CASSSRGASTNEKLFF
>TRBD2|TRBJ2-5|NA|TRBV7-2
TGTGCCAGCAGCTTAAGTGGAAGCGGGGGACCTGGAAAGACCCAGTACTTC
CASSLSGSGGPGKTQYF
>TRBD1|TRBJ1-4|few|TRBV18
TGTGCCAGCTCACCCCTCCCAGGGGGCGGGGAAAAACTGTTTTTT
CASSPLPGGGEKLFF
>NA|TRBJ2-1|NA|TRBV6-5
TGTGCCACGGGACTTCCCGATGAGCAGTTCTTC
CATGLPDEQFF
>NA|TRBJ2-3|NA|TRBV7-2
TGTGCCAGCAGCTTAGTGTCCGCAGATACGCAGTATTTT
CASSLVSADTQYF
>NA|TRBJ2-7|once|TRBV21-1
TGTGCCAGCACCTCAACGGCGGGGAGCTCCTACGAGCAGTACTTC
CASTSTAGSSYEQYF
>TRBD2|TRBJ2-3|NA|TRBV29-1
TGCAGCGTTGGTCGAGCGGGGGGGCCCACAGATACGCAGTATTTT
CSVGRAGGPTDTQYF
>NA|TRBJ2-1|once|TRBV7-9
TGTGCCAGCAGCTTAGGAGGGGGGGCCTACAATGAGCAGTTCTTC
CASSLGGGAYNEQFF
>NA|TRBJ1-5|NA|TRBV10-3
TGTGCCATCAGTCGGACAGCGATGGTGGGATATGGCAATCAGCCCCAGCATTTT
CAISRTAMVGYGNQPQHF
>TRBD2|TRBJ2-3|once|TRBV6-1
TGTGCCAGCAGGATACTAGCGGGGGGGCCAGATACGCAGTATTTT
CASRILAGGPDTQYF
>NA|TRBJ1-4|NA|TRBV6-5
TGTGCCAGCAGTTACTCGACAGGCGAGCGACTGTTTTTT
CASSYSTGERLFF
>NA|TRBJ1-2|once|TRBV5-1
TGCGCCAGCAGCTTGGAGGACAGTAGGGTGCATGGCTACACCTTC
CASSLEDSRVHGYTF
>NA|TRBJ1-2|NA|TRBV5-4
TGTGCCAGCTGCTTGGGTTCCTGGGGCAACTATGGCTACACCTTC
CASCLGSWGNYGYTF
>NA|TRBJ1-6|once|TRBV6-6
TGTGCCAGCAACGTGCCATCGATCTATAATTCCCCCCTCCACTTT
CASNVPSIYNSPLHF
>NA|TRBJ1-3|NA|TRBV4-1
TGCGCCAGCAGCCAAGATTATGAGACAGGCTGGATCACCATATATTTT
CASSQDYETGWITIYF
>TRBD1|TRBJ2-2|NA|TRBV27
TGTGCCAGCAGTTTGGGGACAGGGTGGAACACCGGGGAGCTGTTTTTT
CASSLGTGWNTGELFF
>NA|TRBJ1-5|NA|TRBV6-5
TGTGCCAGCAGTTACGGGAGCGCAGGCAATCAGCCCCAGCATTTT
CASSYGSAGNQPQHF
>TRBD1|TRBJ1-5|NA|TRBV11-2
TGTGCCAGCAGCTTAGAGTGGACAGGGGGACAGCCCCAGCATTTT
CASSLEWTGGQPQHF
>NA|TRBJ2-3|NA|TRBV7-6
TGTGCCAGCAGCTTTGGCATGGATACGCAGTATTTT
CASSFGMDTQYF
>TRBD2|TRBJ2-1|NA|TRBV7-3
TGTGCCAGCAGCCCCCGGGGCGGGGGGGCGACTGAGCAGTTCTTC
CASSPRGGGATEQFF
>NA|TRBJ1-2|NA|TRBV19
TGTGCCAGTAGTCCTGGGGCAGGGATATCGTTCGCCTATGGCTACACCTTC
CASSPGAGISFAYGYTF
>TRBD2|TRBJ2-1|NA|TRBV7-8
TGTGCCAGCAGCTTATTAATTAGCGGGGGCCAGTTCTTC
CASSLLISGGQFF
>NA|TRBJ1-6|NA|TRBV7-3
TGTGCCAGCAGCTTATCAGGGAGGAATTCACCCCTCCACTTT
CASSLSGRNSPLHF
>NA|TRBJ1-6|NA|TRBV5-4
TGTGCCAGCAGGGGGGGAGTTGATTCACCCCTCCACTTT
CASRGGVDSPLHF
>TRBD2|TRBJ2-2|NA|TRBV4-3
TGCGCCAGCAGCCAAGATTCGCCCGGTCCGGGACTAGGGGTCGGGGAGCTGTTTTTT
CASSQDSPGPGLGVGELFF
>TRBD1|TRBJ2-7|NA|TRBV10-3
TGTGCCATCAGGGAGACAGGGGACCACGAGCAGTACTTC
CAIRETGDHEQYF
>NA|TRBJ1-1|NA|TRBV19
TGTGCCAGTAGCCTCCTGCCGGGAGTCACTGAAGCTTTCTTT
CASSLLPGVTEAFF
>TRBD2|TRBJ2-7|NA|TRBV7-7
TGTGCCAGCAGCTTAGGGGAGGGAGGCTCCTACGAGCAGTACTTC
CASSLGEGGSYEQYF
>TRBD2|TRBJ2-7|NA|TRBV7-2
TGTGCCAGCCAAGCTAGCGGGGGGAGCTCCTACGAGCAGTACTTC
CASQASGGSSYEQYF
>NA|TRBJ1-4|NA|TRBV6-5
TGTGCCAGCAGACAGACCGGGGGGAATGAAAAACTGTTTTTT
CASRQTGGNEKLFF